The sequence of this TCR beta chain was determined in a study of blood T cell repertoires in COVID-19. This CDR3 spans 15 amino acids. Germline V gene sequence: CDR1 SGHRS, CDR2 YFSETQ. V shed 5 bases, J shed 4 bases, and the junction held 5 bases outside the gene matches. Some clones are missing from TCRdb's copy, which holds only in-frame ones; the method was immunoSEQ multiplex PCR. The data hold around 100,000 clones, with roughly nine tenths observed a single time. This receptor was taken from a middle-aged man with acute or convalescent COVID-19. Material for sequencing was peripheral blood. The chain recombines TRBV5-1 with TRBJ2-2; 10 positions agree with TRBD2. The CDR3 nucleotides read TGCGCCAGCAGGCCCAGCGGGAGGGCCACCGGGGAGCTGTTTTTT. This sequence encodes CASRPSGRATGELFF.